This TCR beta chain was retrieved from a study of blood T cell repertoires in COVID-19. Whole-study context: T cells, B-cell-depleted T cells, or PBMCs provided the cDNA or gDNA that served as material.

V was shortened by 7 bases and J by 6 bases, with 14 bases between the two germline ends. This CDR3 contains 12 residues. From germline, CDR1 is SGHRS and CDR2 YFSETQ. Exposed participants came across a COVID-19 case within 2 weeks before study entry. Assay used: immunoSEQ multiplex PCR; TCRdb lists only in-frame clones, some missing. The sample has roughly 430,000 clones; roughly 90% are singletons. This clone has just one count. Sequenced sample: PBMCs or T cells enriched from blood (not recorded which). The rearrangement joins TRBV5-1 to TRBJ2-7, with D maybe TRBD2 (6 bases). The sequence was obtained from a woman aged 18-29 years who had been exposed to COVID-19. The CDR3 protein is CASSPPGSEQYF. The CDR3 nucleotides are TGCGCCAGCTCCCCCCCCGGGAGCGAGCAGTACTTC.